This record concerns one T cell receptor (beta chain) sequence. The antigen remains undetermined. This record belongs to a study of cytomegalovirus exposure and HLA in healthy donors. The germline gives CDR1 SGHDT, CDR2 YYEEEE. The V gene end was trimmed by 4 bases and the J gene end by 1 base; junction bases not matched to a gene: 10. This CDR3 is 17 amino acids long. Method: immunoSEQ multiplex PCR; TCRdb's copy keeps in-frame clones and lacks some. Altogether some 250,000 clones are present, 85% to 90% being singletons, with the ten largest covering 0.37%. The donors were in the roughly 110-subject validation cohort; that cohort was separate from the roughly 700-subject first cohort. Regarding the study as a whole: It was reportedly the case that the classifier diagnosed cytomegalovirus status with high specificity and sensitivity. Associated with cytomegalovirus, according to the listing, were around 160 TCR beta chains. Researchers reported that three CMV-associated chains were confirmed in vitro as CMV antigen-specific.

V and J are TRBV5-6 and TRBJ2-1, with TRBD1 identical over 8 bases. This TCR derives from a woman between 18 and 29 years old in good health and CMV-seronegative. Sequences were obtained from PBMCs. CDR3 in amino acids: CASSPQGWTGSYNEQFF. CDR3 DNA sequence: TGTGCCAGCAGCCCACAGGGGTGGACAGGGTCCTACAATGAGCAGTTCTTC.